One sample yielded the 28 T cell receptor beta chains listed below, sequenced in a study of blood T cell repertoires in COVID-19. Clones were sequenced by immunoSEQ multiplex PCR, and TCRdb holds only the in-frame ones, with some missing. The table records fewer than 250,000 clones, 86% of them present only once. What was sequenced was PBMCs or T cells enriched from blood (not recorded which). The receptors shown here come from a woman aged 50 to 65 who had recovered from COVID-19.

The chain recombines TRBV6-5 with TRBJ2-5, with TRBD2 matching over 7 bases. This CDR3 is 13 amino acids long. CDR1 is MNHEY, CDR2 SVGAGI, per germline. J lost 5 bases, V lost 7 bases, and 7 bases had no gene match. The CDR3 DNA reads TGTGCCAGCACCAAAAGCGGGGTGGAGACCCAGTACTTC. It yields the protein CASTKSGVETQYF.

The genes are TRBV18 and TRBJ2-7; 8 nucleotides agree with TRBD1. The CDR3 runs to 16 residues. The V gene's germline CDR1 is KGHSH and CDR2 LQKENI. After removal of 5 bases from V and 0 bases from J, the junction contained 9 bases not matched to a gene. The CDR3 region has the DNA TGTGCCAGCTCAATATCCTCCGGACAGGGCTCCTACGAGCAGTACTTC. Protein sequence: CASSISSGQGSYEQYF.

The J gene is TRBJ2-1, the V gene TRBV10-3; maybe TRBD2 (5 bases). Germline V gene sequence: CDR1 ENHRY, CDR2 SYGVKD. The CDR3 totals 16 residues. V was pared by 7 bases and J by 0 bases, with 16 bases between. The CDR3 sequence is CAIMDGKSSSYNEQFF. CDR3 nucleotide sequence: TGTGCCATCATGGACGGGAAGAGTAGCTCCTACAATGAGCAGTTCTTC.

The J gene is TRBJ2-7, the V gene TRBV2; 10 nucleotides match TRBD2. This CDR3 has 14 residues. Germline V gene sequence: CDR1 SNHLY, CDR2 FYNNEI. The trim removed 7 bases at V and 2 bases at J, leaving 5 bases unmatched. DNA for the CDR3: TGTGCCAGCATGCGGACTAGCGGTACCTACGAGCAGTACTTC. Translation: CASMRTSGTYEQYF. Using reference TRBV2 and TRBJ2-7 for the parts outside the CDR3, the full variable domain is EPEVTQTPSHQVTQMGQEVILRCVPISNHLYFYWYRQILGQKVEFLVSFYNNEISEKSEIFDDQFSVERPDGSNFTLKIRSTKLEDSAMYFCASMRTSGTYEQYFGPGTRLTVT.

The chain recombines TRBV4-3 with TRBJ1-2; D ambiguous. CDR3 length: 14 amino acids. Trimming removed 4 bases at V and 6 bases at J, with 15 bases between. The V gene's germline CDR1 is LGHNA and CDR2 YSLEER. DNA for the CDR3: TGCGCCAGCAGCCTTGCAGGCGTCTCGAATGGCTACACCTTC. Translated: CASSLAGVSNGYTF.

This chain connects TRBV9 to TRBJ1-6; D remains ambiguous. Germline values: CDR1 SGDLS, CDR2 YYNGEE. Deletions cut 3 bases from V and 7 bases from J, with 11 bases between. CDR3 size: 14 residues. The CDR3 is CASSGQVNNSPLHF. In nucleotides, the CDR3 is TGTGCCAGCAGCGGGCAGGTGAACAATTCACCCCTCCACTTT. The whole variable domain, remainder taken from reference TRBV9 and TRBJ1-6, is DSGVTQTPKHLITATGQRVTLRCSPRSGDLSVYWYQQSLDQGLQFLIQYYNGEERAKGNILERFSAQQFPDLHSELNLSSLELGDSALYFCASSGQVNNSPLHFGNGTRLTVT.

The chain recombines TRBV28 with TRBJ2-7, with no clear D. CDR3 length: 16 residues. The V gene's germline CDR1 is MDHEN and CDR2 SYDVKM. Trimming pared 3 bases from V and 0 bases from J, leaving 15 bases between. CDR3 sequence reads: CASSFPPLGSSYEQYF. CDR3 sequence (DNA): TGTGCCAGCAGTTTCCCCCCTCTAGGCAGCTCCTACGAGCAGTACTTC.

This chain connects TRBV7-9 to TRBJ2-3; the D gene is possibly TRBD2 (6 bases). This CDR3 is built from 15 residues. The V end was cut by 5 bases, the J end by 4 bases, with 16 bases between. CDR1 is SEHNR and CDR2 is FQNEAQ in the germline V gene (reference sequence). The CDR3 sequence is CASSPGGLIADTQYF. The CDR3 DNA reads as TGTGCCAGCAGCCCTGGAGGACTAATCGCAGATACGCAGTATTTT.

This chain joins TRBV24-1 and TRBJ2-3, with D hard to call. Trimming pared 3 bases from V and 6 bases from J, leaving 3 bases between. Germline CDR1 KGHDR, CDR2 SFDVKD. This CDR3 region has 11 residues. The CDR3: CATSDLDTQYF. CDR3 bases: TGTGCCACCAGTGATCTGGATACGCAGTATTTT.

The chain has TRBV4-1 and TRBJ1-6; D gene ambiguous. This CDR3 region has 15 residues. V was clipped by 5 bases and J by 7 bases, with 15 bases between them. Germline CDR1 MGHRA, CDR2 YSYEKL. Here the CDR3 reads CASSAVGVGNSPLHF. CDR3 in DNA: TGCGCCAGCAGCGCGGTTGGTGTTGGGAATTCACCCCTCCACTTT.

CDR3 sequence (DNA): TGTGCCAGCAGCTCGGGCCTAGCGGGGGGCAATGAGCAGTTCTTC. Translated, it gives CASSSGLAGGNEQFF. The V gene is TRBV7-3, the J gene TRBJ2-1; 11 bases are a match to TRBD2. CDR1 and CDR2 (germline): SGHTA, FQGTGA. The CDR3 runs to 15 residues. The V segment lost 4 bases and the J segment 6 bases; nucleotides outside the gene matches: 5.

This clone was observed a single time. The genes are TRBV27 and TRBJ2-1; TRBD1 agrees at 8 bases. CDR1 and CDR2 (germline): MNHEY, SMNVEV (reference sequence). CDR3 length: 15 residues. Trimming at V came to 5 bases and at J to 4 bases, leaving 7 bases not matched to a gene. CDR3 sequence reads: CASSPQGASYNEQFF. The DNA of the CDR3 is TGTGCCAGCAGTCCGCAGGGGGCAAGTTACAATGAGCAGTTCTTC.

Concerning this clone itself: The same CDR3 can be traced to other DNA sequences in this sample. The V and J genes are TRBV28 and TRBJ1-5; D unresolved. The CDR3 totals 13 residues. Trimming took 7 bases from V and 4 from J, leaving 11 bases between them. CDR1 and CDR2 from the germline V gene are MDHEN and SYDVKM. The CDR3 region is CASILGSNQPQHF. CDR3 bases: TGTGCCAGCATCTTGGGGAGTAATCAGCCCCAGCATTTT.

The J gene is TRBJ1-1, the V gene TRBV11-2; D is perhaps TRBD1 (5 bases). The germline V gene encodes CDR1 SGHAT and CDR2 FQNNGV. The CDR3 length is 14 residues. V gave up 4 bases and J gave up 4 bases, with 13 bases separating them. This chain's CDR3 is CASSWGGVGTEAFF. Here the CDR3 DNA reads TGTGCCAGCAGCTGGGGAGGGGTGGGCACTGAAGCTTTCTTT. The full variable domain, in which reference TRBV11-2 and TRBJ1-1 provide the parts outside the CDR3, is EAGVAQSPRYKIIEKRQSVAFWCNPISGHATLYWYQQILGQGPKLLIQFQNNGVVDDSQLPKDRFSAERLKGVDSTLKIQPAKLEDSAVYLCASSWGGVGTEAFFGQGTRLTVV.

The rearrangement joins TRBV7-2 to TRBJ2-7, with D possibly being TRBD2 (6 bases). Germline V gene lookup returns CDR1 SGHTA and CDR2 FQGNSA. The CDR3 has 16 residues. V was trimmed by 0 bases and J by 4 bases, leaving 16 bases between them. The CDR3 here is CASSLAGGAGKYEQYF. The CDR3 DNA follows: TGTGCCAGCAGCTTAGCGGGAGGAGCAGGGAAATACGAGCAGTACTTC.

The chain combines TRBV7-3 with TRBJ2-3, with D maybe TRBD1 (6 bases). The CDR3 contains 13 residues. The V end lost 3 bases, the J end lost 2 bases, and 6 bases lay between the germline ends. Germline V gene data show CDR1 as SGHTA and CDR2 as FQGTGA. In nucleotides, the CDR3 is TGTGCCAGCAGCTTGGGACACACAGATACGCAGTATTTT. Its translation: CASSLGHTDTQYF.

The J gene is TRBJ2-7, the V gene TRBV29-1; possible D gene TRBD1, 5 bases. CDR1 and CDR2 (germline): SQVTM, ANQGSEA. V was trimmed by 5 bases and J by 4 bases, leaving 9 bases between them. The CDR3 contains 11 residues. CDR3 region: CSVLRGYEQYF. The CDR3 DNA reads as TGCAGCGTTCTAAGGGGTTACGAGCAGTACTTC.

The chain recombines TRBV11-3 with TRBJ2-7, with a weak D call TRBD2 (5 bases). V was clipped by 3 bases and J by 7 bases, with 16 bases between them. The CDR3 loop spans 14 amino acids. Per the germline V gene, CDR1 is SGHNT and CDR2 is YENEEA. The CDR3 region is CASSFSGEFGEQYF. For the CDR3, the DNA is TGTGCCAGCAGCTTTTCCGGGGAATTTGGGGAGCAGTACTTC.

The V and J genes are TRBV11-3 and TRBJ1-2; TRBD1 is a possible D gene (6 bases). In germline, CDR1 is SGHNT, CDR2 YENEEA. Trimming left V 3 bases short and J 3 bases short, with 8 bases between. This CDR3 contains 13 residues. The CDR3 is CASSFNRDYGYTF. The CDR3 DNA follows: TGTGCCAGCAGCTTTAACAGGGACTATGGCTACACCTTC.

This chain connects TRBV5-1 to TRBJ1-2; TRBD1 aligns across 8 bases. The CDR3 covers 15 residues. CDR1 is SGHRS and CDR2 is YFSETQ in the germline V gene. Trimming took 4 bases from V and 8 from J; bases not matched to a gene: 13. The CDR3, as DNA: TGCGCCAGCAGCCCCCAGGGGGCATACGTGGAGGGCTACACCTTC. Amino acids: CASSPQGAYVEGYTF.

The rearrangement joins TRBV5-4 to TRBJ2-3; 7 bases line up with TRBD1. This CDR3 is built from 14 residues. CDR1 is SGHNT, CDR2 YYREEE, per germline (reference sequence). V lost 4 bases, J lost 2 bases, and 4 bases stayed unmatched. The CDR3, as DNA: TGTGCCAGCAGCCGGGACAGTTCCACAGATACGCAGTATTTT. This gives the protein CASSRDSSTDTQYF.

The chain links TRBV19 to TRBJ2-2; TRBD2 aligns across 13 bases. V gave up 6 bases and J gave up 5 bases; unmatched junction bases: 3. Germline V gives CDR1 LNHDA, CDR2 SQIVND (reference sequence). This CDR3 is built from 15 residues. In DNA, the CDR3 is TGTGCCAGTAGAGGACTAGCGGGAGTGACCGGGGAGCTGTTTTTT. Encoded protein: CASRGLAGVTGELFF.

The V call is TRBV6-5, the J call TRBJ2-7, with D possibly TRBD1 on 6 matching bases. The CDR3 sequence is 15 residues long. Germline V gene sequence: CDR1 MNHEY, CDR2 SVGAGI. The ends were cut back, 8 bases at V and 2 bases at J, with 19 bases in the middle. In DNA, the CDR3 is TGTGCCAGCTCCAGGGGACGGCTCCAGACCTACGAGCAGTACTTC. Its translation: CASSRGRLQTYEQYF.

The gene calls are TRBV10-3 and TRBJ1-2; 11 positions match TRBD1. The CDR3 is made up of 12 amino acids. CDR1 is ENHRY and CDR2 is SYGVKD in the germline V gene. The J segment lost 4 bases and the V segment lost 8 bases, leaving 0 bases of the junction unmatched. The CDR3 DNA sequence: TGTGCCATCGGGACAGGGGGCTATGGCTACACCTTC. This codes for CAIGTGGYGYTF.

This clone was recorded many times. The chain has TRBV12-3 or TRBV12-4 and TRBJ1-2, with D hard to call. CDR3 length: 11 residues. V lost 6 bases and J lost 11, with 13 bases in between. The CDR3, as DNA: TGTGCCAGCAGGAGAGGGCATCGATACACCTTC. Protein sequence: CASRRGHRYTF.

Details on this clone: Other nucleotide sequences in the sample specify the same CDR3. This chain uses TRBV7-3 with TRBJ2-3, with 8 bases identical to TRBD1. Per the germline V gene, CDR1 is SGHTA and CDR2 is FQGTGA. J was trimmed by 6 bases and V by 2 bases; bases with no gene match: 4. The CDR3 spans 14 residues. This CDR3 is CASSLGTGGDTQYF. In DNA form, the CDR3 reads TGTGCCAGCAGCTTAGGGACAGGCGGGGATACGCAGTATTTT.

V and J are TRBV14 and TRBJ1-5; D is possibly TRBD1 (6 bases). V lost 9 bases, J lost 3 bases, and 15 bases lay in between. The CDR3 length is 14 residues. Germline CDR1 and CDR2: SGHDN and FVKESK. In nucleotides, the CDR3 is TGTGCCAGGAATACAGGGATCTTCAATCAGCCCCAGCATTTT. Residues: CARNTGIFNQPQHF.

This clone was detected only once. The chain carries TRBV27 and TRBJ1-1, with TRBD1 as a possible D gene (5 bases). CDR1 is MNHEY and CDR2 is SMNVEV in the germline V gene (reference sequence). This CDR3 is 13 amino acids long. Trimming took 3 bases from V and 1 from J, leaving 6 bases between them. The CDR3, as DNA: TGTGCCAGCAGTTTGGGGGGGAACACTGAAGCTTTCTTT. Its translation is CASSLGGNTEAFF.